This T cell receptor (beta chain) appears in the sequencing data of a study of cytomegalovirus exposure and HLA in healthy donors. Study-level findings and limits: CMV serostatus was the sole immune exposure information available.

The PCR employed 60 Vbeta primers together with 13 Jbeta primers. Clones were sequenced by immunoSEQ multiplex PCR, and TCRdb holds only the in-frame ones, with some missing. In the table there are 100,000 to 150,000 clones, approximately 84% of which are singletons. The CDR3 runs to 17 residues. Germline loops: CDR1 LNHDA, CDR2 SQIVND (reference sequence). J gave up 5 bases and V 3 bases, and 10 bases lay outside the gene matches. This clone was counted once. As yet, its antigen is unknown. This sequence originates from a man aged 18 to 30 in good health and CMV-seropositive. The chain has TRBV19 and TRBJ1-6; TRBD1 agrees at 7 bases. The source material was PBMCs. CDR3 residues: CASSISGDRDHNSPLHF. The CDR3 DNA follows: TGTGCCAGTAGTATTTCGGGTGACAGGGATCATAATTCACCCCTCCACTTT.